Following are 32 T cell receptor beta chains from one sample sequenced in a study of technical replicates of blood from several donors. This table comes from immunoSEQ multiplex PCR, and its TCRdb copy is limited to in-frame clones, with some not included. The sample consists of fewer than 80,000 clones, 65% to 90% of them appearing once. Sequencing input: PBMCs. The receptor source for this set is a human donor in good health. Some clones in this sample may be carry-over from other donors' samples.

This clone came up once. V gene TRBV5-1 combines with J gene TRBJ2-1; 8 bases match TRBD2. V was pared by 1 base and J by 10 bases, with 19 bases of the junction left unmatched. The germline V gene encodes CDR1 SGHRS and CDR2 YFSETQ. The CDR3 length is 18 residues. The CDR3 region has the DNA TGCGCCAGCAGCTTGTACCTAGTAGGCGGGGCACCGGGGGGGGAGCAGTTCTTC. The encoded protein is CASSLYLVGGAPGGEQFF.

The V call is TRBV16, the J call TRBJ2-7, with 9 positions matching TRBD1. The CDR3 totals 19 residues. Germline V CDR1 and CDR2: KGHSY, FQNENV. The V gene end was trimmed by 5 bases and the J gene end by 4 bases; junction bases not matched to a gene: 21. DNA of the CDR3: TGTGCCAGCAGCGATCGCATCTGGGACAGGGAGTGGGGGAGGTACGAGCAGTACTTC. Translated, it gives CASSDRIWDREWGRYEQYF.

The CDR3, as DNA: TGTGCCAGCAGTGGTTCAGGGGGCACAGATACGCAGTATTTT. The encoded protein is CASSGSGGTDTQYF. The rearrangement uses TRBV6-4 and TRBJ2-3; perhaps TRBD1 as D (6 bases). Per germline, CDR1 MRHNA and CDR2 SNTAGT. Trimming cost V 4 bases and J 1 base, with 9 bases left between them. The CDR3 is 14 amino acids.

This chain connects TRBV5-6 to TRBJ1-2; 7 bases fit TRBD1. Germline CDR1 reads SGHDT; CDR2 reads YYEEEE. V shed 0 bases, J shed 7 bases, and the junction held 6 bases outside the gene matches. The CDR3 has 14 amino acids. The CDR3 is CASSLAGGSSGYTF. The CDR3 nucleotides read TGTGCCAGCAGCTTGGCAGGGGGGAGCTCTGGCTACACCTTC.

J is TRBJ1-3 and V is TRBV18; 7 positions match TRBD1. With 1 base clipped from V and 1 base from J, the junction kept 4 bases outside the gene matches. The CDR3 is made up of 16 amino acids. CDR1 KGHSH and CDR2 LQKENI come from the germline V gene. Here the CDR3 DNA reads TGTGCCAGCTCACCACTGACAGGGCGGTCTGGAAACACCATATATTTT. It codes for CASSPLTGRSGNTIYF.

This clone was recorded once. The V call is TRBV5-1, the J call TRBJ2-7; D perhaps matches TRBD2 (5 bases). Germline-derived CDR1 and CDR2 are SGHRS and YFSETQ. With 5 bases removed from V and 4 bases from J, the gap between germline ends came to 10 bases. This CDR3 has 12 residues. The CDR3 DNA reads as TGCGCCAGCAGTTTCACGGGGTACGAGCAGTACTTC. Translation gives CASSFTGYEQYF.

The CDR3 spells CASSLSGSFTDTQYF. The CDR3 DNA reads as TGTGCCAGCAGCTTAAGCGGGAGCTTCACAGATACGCAGTATTTT. The V and J genes are TRBV7-3 and TRBJ2-3, with 7 bases aligning to TRBD2. Germline CDR1 reads SGHTA; CDR2 reads FQGTGA. The CDR3 sequence is 15 residues long. Germline trimming cut 1 base from V and 2 bases from J; bases unmatched to any gene: 3.

The chain links TRBV5-1 to TRBJ2-1; 7 bases line up with TRBD2. The CDR3 totals 15 residues. Trimming took 4 bases from V and 6 from J; bases not matched to a gene: 10. In germline, CDR1 is SGHRS, CDR2 YFSETQ. Here the CDR3 DNA reads TGCGCCAGCAGCCCAGTCACGGGAGGCAGCAATGAGCAGTTCTTC. Protein: CASSPVTGGSNEQFF. Using reference TRBV5-1 and TRBJ2-1 for the parts outside the CDR3, the full variable domain is KAGVTQTPRYLIKTRGQQVTLSCSPISGHRSVSWYQQTPGQGLQFLFEYFSETQRNKGNFPGRFSGRQFSNSRSEMNVSTLELGDSALYLCASSPVTGGSNEQFFGPGTRLTVL.

The chain uses TRBV27 and TRBJ2-2, with 7 positions matching TRBD2. After removal of 3 bases from V and 7 bases from J, the junction contained 8 bases not matched to a gene. Per germline, CDR1 MNHEY and CDR2 SMNVEV (reference sequence). This CDR3 is 15 amino acids long. This CDR3 reads CASSFGGSGVGELFF. CDR3 nucleotide sequence: TGTGCCAGCAGTTTCGGCGGGAGCGGGGTCGGGGAGCTGTTTTTT.

The chain joins TRBV28 to TRBJ1-5; tentative D call: TRBD1 (5 bases). Germline V gives CDR1 MDHEN, CDR2 SYDVKM. The CDR3 loop spans 14 amino acids. Trimming took 10 bases from V and 4 from J, leaving 17 bases between them. In DNA, the CDR3 is TGTGCCACCAAGGGTCCGGGGGGAAATCAGCCCCAGCATTTT. The encoded protein is CATKGPGGNQPQHF.

The chain combines TRBV19 with TRBJ1-1, with D unclear. Trimming took off 3 bases at V and 6 bases at J, with 14 bases between the two ends. The CDR3 totals 14 residues. Germline assignment: CDR1 LNHDA and CDR2 SQIVND (reference sequence). CDR3 bases: TGTGCCAGTAGTATCTTTGGTAAGGCGGCTGAAGCTTTCTTT. This sequence encodes CASSIFGKAAEAFF.

This clone has just one count. This chain connects TRBV11-2 to TRBJ2-5; D is unresolved. The CDR3 totals 11 residues. The germline gives CDR1 SGHAT, CDR2 FQNNGV. Trimming removed 3 bases from V and 8 bases from J, with 7 bases in between. The CDR3: CASSLSITQYF. The CDR3 DNA reads TGTGCCAGCAGCTTGTCTATAACCCAGTACTTC.

The gene calls are TRBV4-1 and TRBJ2-1, with 8 bases identical to TRBD2. The CDR3 runs to 15 residues. Germline CDR1 reads MGHRA; CDR2 reads YSYEKL. Trimming removed 2 bases from V and 3 bases from J; junction bases left unmatched: 3. The CDR3 reads CASSQLRGDYNEQFF. The DNA of the CDR3 is TGCGCCAGCAGCCAACTGCGGGGGGACTACAATGAGCAGTTCTTC.

The CDR3 sequence: CASSEEGATDTQYF. The CDR3 DNA follows: TGTGCCAGCAGTGAAGAGGGGGCCACAGATACGCAGTATTTT. The chain employs TRBV25-1 and TRBJ2-3; 7 nucleotides agree with TRBD1. CDR3 length equals 14 residues. The V gene's germline CDR1 is MGHDK and CDR2 SYGVNS. Unmatched junction bases numbered 1, after V lost 2 bases and J lost 2 bases. The complete variable domain, with remaining parts taken from reference TRBV25-1 and TRBJ2-3, reads EADIYQTPRYLVIGTGKKITLECSQTMGHDKMYWYQQDPGMELHLIHYSYGVNSTEKGDLSSESTVSRIRTEHFPLTLESARPSHTSQYLCASSEEGATDTQYFGPGTRLTVL.

The chain joins TRBV4-3 to TRBJ1-5; no definite D call. Germline V lookup: CDR1 LGHNA, CDR2 YSLEER. Deletions cut 3 bases from V and 7 bases from J, with 16 bases between. This CDR3 is 15 amino acids long. The CDR3 sequence: CASSQYPTTPQPQHF. The DNA of the CDR3 is TGCGCCAGCAGCCAGTACCCGACAACACCCCAGCCCCAGCATTTT.

The rearrangement joins TRBV29-1 to TRBJ2-7; TRBD1 agrees at 10 bases. CDR3 size: 14 residues. Germline V gives CDR1 SQVTM, CDR2 ANQGSEA. J lost 1 base, V lost 6 bases, and 6 bases had no gene match. The CDR3 DNA follows: TGCAGCGTGGCCGGGACAGGGGTGTCCTACGAGCAGTACTTC. Protein: CSVAGTGVSYEQYF.

The genes are TRBV18 and TRBJ1-2, with a tentative D call TRBD1 (6 bases). The CDR3 length is 15 residues. Per the germline V gene, CDR1 is KGHSH and CDR2 is LQKENI. The V and J ends lost 6 bases and 1 base respectively, with 15 bases between them. The CDR3 reads CASSYQGQSNYGYTF. CDR3 DNA: TGTGCCAGCTCGTATCAGGGGCAAAGTAACTATGGCTACACCTTC.

This rearrangement joins TRBV4-3 to TRBJ2-5, with a tentative D call TRBD2 (5 bases). Germline V gene lookup returns CDR1 LGHNA and CDR2 YSLEER. This CDR3 contains 14 residues. V lost 3 bases to trimming and J lost 1 base, with 9 bases between them. CDR3 in amino acids: CASSQFRGQETQYF. CDR3 in DNA: TGCGCCAGCAGCCAGTTCCGGGGCCAAGAGACCCAGTACTTC.

J is TRBJ2-3 and V is TRBV2, with 12 nucleotides matching TRBD2. The trim removed 2 bases at V and 1 base at J, leaving 10 bases unmatched. The CDR3 has 19 residues. Germline CDR1 and CDR2: SNHLY and FYNNEI. The CDR3 nucleotides read TGTGCCAGCAGTGAAAGTTGGGCTAGCGGGAGGGAGGGCACAGATACGCAGTATTTT. Its translation is CASSESWASGREGTDTQYF.

The genes are TRBV5-1 and TRBJ1-2, with D possibly TRBD1 on 5 matching bases. V dropped 0 bases and J dropped 8 bases, with 14 bases sitting between them. This CDR3 comprises 14 residues. Germline V CDR1 and CDR2: SGHRS, YFSETQ. CDR3 amino acids: CASSLAGQGGGYTF. The CDR3 bases are TGCGCCAGCAGCTTGGCGGGTCAGGGTGGAGGCTACACCTTC.

This clone has just one count. This chain joins TRBV29-1 and TRBJ1-2, with 9 bases that match TRBD1. Germline V gene data show CDR1 as SQVTM and CDR2 as ANQGSEA. The junction had 6 bases not matched to a gene; V was cut back by 3 bases and J by 7 bases. The CDR3 is 13 amino acids. The CDR3 region has the DNA TGCAGCGTTGACGGACAGGGGTTAAGTGGCTACACCTTC. Its translation is CSVDGQGLSGYTF. Full variable domain (missing parts from reference TRBV29-1 and TRBJ1-2): SAVISQKPSRDICQRGTSLTIQCQVDSQVTMMFWYRQQPGQSLTLIATANQGSEATYESGFVIDKFPISRPNLTFSTLTVSNMSPEDSSIYLCSVDGQGLSGYTFGSGTRLTVV.

CDR3 residues: CAISVGGYEQYF. The CDR3 region has the DNA TGTGCCATCAGTGTGGGAGGGTACGAGCAGTACTTC. This chain joins TRBV10-3 and TRBJ2-7; 7 bases fit TRBD2. The CDR3 is made up of 12 amino acids. Germline lookup yields CDR1 ENHRY and CDR2 SYGVKD. Losses at the gene ends were 4 bases for V and 4 bases for J; bases not matched to a gene: 1.

The genes are TRBV6-1 and TRBJ2-2; D call uncertain. The V and J ends lost 6 bases and 0 bases respectively, with 11 bases between them. The germline V gene has CDR1 MNHNS and CDR2 SASEGT. There are 15 residues in the CDR3. CDR3 residues: CASSRVPANTGELFF. The DNA for the CDR3 is TGTGCCAGCAGCCGAGTGCCTGCGAACACCGGGGAGCTGTTTTTT.

This sequence joins TRBV6-1 and TRBJ1-3; TRBD1 is a possible D gene (5 bases). V was shortened by 8 bases and J by 0 bases, with 11 bases between the two germline ends. The CDR3 loop spans 14 amino acids. Germline V gene sequence: CDR1 MNHNS, CDR2 SASEGT. CDR3: CASGRDFSGNTIYF. In DNA form, the CDR3 reads TGTGCCAGCGGCAGGGATTTCTCTGGAAACACCATATATTTT.

The chain has TRBV7-9 and TRBJ1-2; tentative D call: TRBD1 (6 bases). Germline V CDR1 and CDR2: SEHNR, FQNEAQ (reference sequence). Trimming pared 1 base from V and 2 bases from J, leaving 8 bases between. The CDR3 runs 14 residues. The CDR3 loop reads CASSLDRENYGYTF. CDR3 nucleotide sequence: TGTGCCAGCAGCTTAGACAGGGAGAACTATGGCTACACCTTC.

The rearrangement joins TRBV15 to TRBJ2-6; maybe TRBD1 (6 bases). From germline, CDR1 is LNHNV and CDR2 YYDKDF (reference sequence). CDR3 length: 15 amino acids. Trimming left V 8 bases short and J 2 bases short, with 13 bases between. CDR3 residues: CATAEGEAGANVLTF. In DNA, the CDR3 is TGTGCCACCGCTGAGGGGGAAGCTGGGGCCAACGTCCTGACTTTC.

This clone has ten or more counts. The chain employs TRBV5-1 and TRBJ2-7; 9 bases align to TRBD1. Trimming at V came to 5 bases and at J to 6 bases, leaving 9 bases not matched to a gene. The CDR3 loop spans 14 amino acids. Germline CDR1 and CDR2: SGHRS and YFSETQ. The CDR3 loop is CASRSGTGSLEQYF. In DNA form, the CDR3 reads TGCGCCAGCAGATCCGGGACAGGGTCTCTCGAGCAGTACTTC.

CDR3 coding DNA: TGTGCCAGTAGTATCGCAGTATCTAACTATGGCTACACCTTC. Its protein is CASSIAVSNYGYTF. This sequence joins TRBV19 and TRBJ1-2; D is ambiguous. From germline, CDR1 is LNHDA and CDR2 SQIVND (reference sequence). Trimming took 3 bases from V and 0 from J, leaving 8 bases between them. The CDR3 sequence is 14 residues long.

This clone showed up just a few times. The chain is built from TRBV13 and TRBJ2-1; D unresolved. The germline CDR1 and CDR2 sequences are PRHDT and FYEKMQ (reference sequence). CDR3 length: 15 amino acids. V lost 5 bases, J lost 5 bases, and 16 bases lay in between. CDR3 sequence: CASSDNFGSDNEQFF. CDR3 nucleotide sequence: TGTGCCAGCAGCGATAACTTTGGAAGCGACAATGAGCAGTTCTTC. The variable domain in full, with the rest retrieved from reference TRBV13 and TRBJ2-1, is AAGVIQSPRHLIKEKRETATLKCYPIPRHDTVYWYQQGPGQDPQFLISFYEKMQSDKGSIPDRFSAQQFSDYHSELNMSSLELGDSALYFCASSDNFGSDNEQFFGPGTRLTVL.

This chain links TRBV7-2 with TRBJ2-5; possible D gene TRBD2, 7 bases. V shed 0 bases and J shed 5 bases, with 13 bases lying between them. Per the germline V gene, CDR1 is SGHTA and CDR2 is FQGNSA. The CDR3 is 15 amino acids. CDR3 sequence reads: CASSLAGGRGETQYF. CDR3 coding DNA: TGTGCCAGCAGCTTAGCGGGGGGGCGCGGGGAGACCCAGTACTTC.

This clone was seen just once. The genes are TRBV7-2 and TRBJ2-7; D might be TRBD1 (6 bases). The CDR3 is made up of 15 amino acids. Germline V gene data show CDR1 as SGHTA and CDR2 as FQGNSA. Between the trimmed V and J ends, which lost 1 base and 4 bases, there was a span of 14 bases. CDR3 coding DNA: TGTGCCAGCAGCTTAGACAGGGTCGGGGTGTACGAGCAGTACTTC. Its translation is CASSLDRVGVYEQYF.

This chain links TRBV13 with TRBJ1-1, with 8 bases identical to TRBD1. This CDR3 region has 15 residues. The V gene's germline CDR1 is PRHDT and CDR2 FYEKMQ (reference sequence). The junction had 13 bases not matched to a gene; V was cut back by 5 bases and J by 8 bases. CDR3 nucleotide sequence: TGTGCCAGCAGCCGGGACAGGCGAGAGGGGTTAGAAGCTTTCTTT. As protein: CASSRDRREGLEAFF. The full variable domain, with the rest looked up from reference TRBV13 and TRBJ1-1, is AAGVIQSPRHLIKEKRETATLKCYPIPRHDTVYWYQQGPGQDPQFLISFYEKMQSDKGSIPDRFSAQQFSDYHSELNMSSLELGDSALYFCASSRDRREGLEAFFGQGTRLTVV.